This note documents a single T cell receptor (beta chain) sequence. These data originate in a study of blood T cell repertoires in COVID-19. Study-wide background: The United States, Italy and Spain provided the acute and convalescent COVID-19 samples. Nucleic acid was either cDNA or gDNA, and it came from T cells, B-cell-depleted T cells, or PBMCs.

Original handling: Amplifying reference gene primers gave estimates of nucleated cell counts. The assay was immunoSEQ multiplex PCR, and TCRdb's table has in-frame clones only and misses some. Clonal size and the V and J genes are those of that table, whereas D and trimming came from the DNA. The repertoire holds 200,000 to 250,000 clones, about 85% seen once, with 0.98% in the top ten. V was clipped by 2 bases and J by 5 bases, with 9 bases between them. The CDR3 length is 13 residues. Germline CDR1 SGHTA, CDR2 FQGTGA. Material: peripheral blood. This rearrangement joins TRBV7-3 to TRBJ1-1; no reliable D call. This TCR came from a man aged 40-55 years with acute or convalescent COVID-19. CDR3 bases: TGTGCCAGCAGCTTAGAGGGAAGTACTGAAGCTTTCTTT. Protein sequence: CASSLEGSTEAFF.